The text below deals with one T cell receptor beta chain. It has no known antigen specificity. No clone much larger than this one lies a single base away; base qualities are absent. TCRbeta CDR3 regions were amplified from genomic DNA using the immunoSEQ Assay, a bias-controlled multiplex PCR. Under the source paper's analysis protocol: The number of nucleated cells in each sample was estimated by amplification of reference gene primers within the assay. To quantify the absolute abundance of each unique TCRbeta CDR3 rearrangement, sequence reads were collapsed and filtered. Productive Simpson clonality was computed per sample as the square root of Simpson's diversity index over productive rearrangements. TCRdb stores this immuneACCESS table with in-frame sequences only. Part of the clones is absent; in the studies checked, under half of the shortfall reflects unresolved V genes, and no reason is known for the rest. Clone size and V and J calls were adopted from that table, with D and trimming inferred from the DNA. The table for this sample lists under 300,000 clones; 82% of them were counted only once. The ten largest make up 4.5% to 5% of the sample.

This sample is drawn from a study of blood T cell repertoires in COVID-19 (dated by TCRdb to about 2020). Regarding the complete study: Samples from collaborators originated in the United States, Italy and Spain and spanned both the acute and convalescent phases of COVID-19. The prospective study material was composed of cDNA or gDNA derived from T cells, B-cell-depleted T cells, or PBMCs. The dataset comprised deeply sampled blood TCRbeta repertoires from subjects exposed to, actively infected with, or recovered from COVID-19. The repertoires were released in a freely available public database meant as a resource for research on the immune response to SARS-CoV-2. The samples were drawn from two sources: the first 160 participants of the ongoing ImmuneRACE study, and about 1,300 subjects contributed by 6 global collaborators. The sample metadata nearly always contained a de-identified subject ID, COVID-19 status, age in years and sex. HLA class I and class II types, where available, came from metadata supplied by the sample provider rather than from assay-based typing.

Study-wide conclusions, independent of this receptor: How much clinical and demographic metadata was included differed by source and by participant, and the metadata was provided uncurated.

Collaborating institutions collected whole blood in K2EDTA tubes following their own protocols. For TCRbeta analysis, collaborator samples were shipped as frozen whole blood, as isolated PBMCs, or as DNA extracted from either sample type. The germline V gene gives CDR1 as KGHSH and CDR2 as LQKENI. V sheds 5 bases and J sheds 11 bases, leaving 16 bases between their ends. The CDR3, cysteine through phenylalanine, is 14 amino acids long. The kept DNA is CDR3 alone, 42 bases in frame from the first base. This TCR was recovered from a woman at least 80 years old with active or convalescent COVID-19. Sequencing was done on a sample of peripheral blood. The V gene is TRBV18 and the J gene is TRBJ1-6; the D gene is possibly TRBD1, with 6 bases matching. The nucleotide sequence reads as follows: TGTGCCAGCTCAAGTAAACAGGGTGTTGCACCCCTCCACTTT. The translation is CASSSKQGVAPLHF. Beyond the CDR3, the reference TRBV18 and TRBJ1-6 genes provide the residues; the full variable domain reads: NAGVMQNPRHLVRRRGQEARLRCSPMKGHSHVYWYRQLPEEGLKFMVYLQKENIIDESGMPKERFSAEFPKEGPSILRIQQVVRGDSAAYFCASSSKQGVAPLHFGNGTRLTVT.